This entry describes one T cell receptor (beta chain). Antigen unknown. Germline V gene sequence: CDR1 SGHNT, CDR2 YENEEA. The V gene lost 5 bases and the J gene lost 0 bases, with 15 bases spanning the gap. The CDR3 totals 16 residues. This specimen belongs to a study of shared clonotypes between healthy human individuals. Study as a whole: Aged 18 to 49, the donors were a couple of women and a few men. Study observations and caveats: Rarefaction showed sorted-subset sequencing was incomplete despite large depth. Sharing across a few donors was seen in about 5% of naive CD4 clonotypes.

Replicate PCRs run on sorted subsets employed approximately 200 ng DNA, approximately 30,000 T cell genomes. Sequencing used immunoSEQ multiplex PCR; TCRdb keeps in-frame clones, though not all of them. The sample carries some 1 million clones, about 75% recorded once. This clonotype originated in a man younger than 35 in good health. The chain recombines TRBV11-3 with TRBJ2-3; TRBD2 might be the D (5 bases). The sequenced sample consisted of memory CD4+ T cells sorted from blood. Subset denoted: CD45RA-negative fraction. This CDR3 reads CASSTTGDASTDTQYF. For the CDR3, the DNA is TGTGCCAGCAGCACAACCGGGGATGCTAGCACAGATACGCAGTATTTT.